The present entry profiles one T cell receptor beta chain with its context. This sample is drawn from a study of beta chain features in type 1 diabetes. Sequencing targeted expressed TCRB transcripts, as all isolated RNA had been reverse transcribed. The average read count of naive, central memory and regulatory T cell samples was approximately 3.5 million. The repertoire was sequenced with immunoSEQ multiplex PCR; TCRdb's copy has only in-frame clones and lacks some. The table includes about 130,000 clones, just over 9% detected once. Germline values: CDR1 SGHDT, CDR2 YYEEEE. This CDR3 has 15 residues. Trimming stripped 1 base from V and 2 bases from J, with 10 bases between.

This clonotype originated in a man younger than 35 in good health. The V and J genes are TRBV5-6 and TRBJ1-5; D unclear. The sequencing sample was made of central memory CD4+ T cells from blood. The CDR3 loop is CASSLSGLGNQPQHF. For the CDR3, the DNA is TGTGCCAGCAGCTTGTCGGGTTTGGGCAATCAGCCCCAGCATTTT.